This TCR beta chain stems from a study of T-cell memory formation after mild COVID-19. One entry per CDR3 protein results from TCRdb running MiXCR on the 5' RACE reads. The table has nearly 110,000 distinct CDR3 sequences, around 15% seen once; the top ten hold roughly 27%. Findings of the study overall: In pre-infection memory, a portion of responding clones appeared, which suggested that cross-reactive memory joined. Clones which contracted sat mainly in CM and EM if CD4+, and in EMRA if CD8+.

Only a few counts were recorded for this clonotype. Its antigen is not identified. Germline assignment: CDR1 SGDLS and CDR2 YYNGEE. The CDR3 sequence is 14 residues long. V was pared by 0 bases and J by 0 bases, with 6 bases between. The TCR was taken from an adult woman who had mild COVID-19 (a few samples of this study predate the infection). Cell type and time point are not known. Sequenced sample: PBMCs or a T cell subset sorted from them (not recorded which). The chain couples TRBV9 to TRBJ1-1; D is unclear. The chain's CDR3 is CASSVASLNTEAFF. The CDR3 bases are TGTGCCAGCAGCGTAGCAAGCCTGAACACTGAAGCTTTCTTT.